This record covers a single T cell receptor beta chain. Here immunoSEQ multiplex PCR was the method, and the copy in TCRdb shows in-frame clones only, minus some. The table has about 100,000 clones, roughly 87% seen once. This sample stems from a study of control samples from healthy donors and cancer patients. This CDR3 comprises 17 residues. The V segment lost 9 bases and the J segment 4 bases; nucleotides outside the gene matches: 17. The germline V gene has CDR1 MGHRA and CDR2 YSYEKL. The sequencing input was blood. This receptor was identified in a woman between 45 and 65 years old in good health. This sequence joins TRBV4-1 and TRBJ2-3; 9 nucleotides agree with TRBD2. The CDR3, as DNA: TGCGCCAGTGGCGTTGTAGTAGCGGGAGCCCCGTCAGATACGCAGTATTTT. Translating gives CASGVVVAGAPSDTQYF.